This T cell receptor (beta chain) was observed in a study of blood T cell repertoires in COVID-19. Germline V gives CDR1 SGHVS, CDR2 FQNEAQ. V was trimmed by 5 bases and J by 8 bases, leaving 21 bases between them. The length of the CDR3 is 15 residues. Measured with immunoSEQ multiplex PCR; TCRdb has only the in-frame clones, and not every one. The repertoire holds some 180,000 clones, with around 81% as singletons. The receptor was derived from a woman in her thirties or forties with COVID-19, enrolled during active disease. The chain employs TRBV7-8 and TRBJ1-2, with a possible D match to TRBD1 (6 bases). The sequenced material came from peripheral blood. The CDR3: CASSHLGGDRSGYTF. The CDR3 region has the DNA TGTGCCAGCAGCCACCTAGGGGGGGACCGCTCGGGCTACACCTTC. The full variable domain, in which reference TRBV7-8 and TRBJ1-2 provide the parts outside the CDR3, is GAGVSQSPRYKVAKRGQDVALRCDPISGHVSLFWYQQALGQGPEFLTYFQNEAQLDKSGLPSDRFFAERPEGSVSTLKIQRTQQEDSAVYLCASSHLGGDRSGYTFGSGTRLTVV.